Listed below are T cell receptor beta chains from one sample, sequenced in a study of shared clonotypes between healthy human individuals. The repertoire was sequenced with immunoSEQ multiplex PCR; TCRdb's copy has only in-frame clones and lacks some. The sample records about 1,800,000 clones, about 95% being singletons. Sequenced input: naive CD8+ T cells sorted from blood. The source is a young man in good health. Each CDR3 is given with its conserved first and last residue.

J,length,V,CDR3
TRBJ1-2,14,TRBV2,CASSEGPANYGYTF
TRBJ2-7,15,TRBV14,CASSQEVGGGHEQYF
TRBJ2-3,13,TRBV15,CATSTDRADTQYF
TRBJ1-1,14,TRBV27,CASSGFLGKEGAFF
TRBJ2-7,15,TRBV7-6,CASSLEIAGAHEQYF
TRBJ1-1,14,TRBV5-4,CASSLGVGSTEAFF
TRBJ2-5,16,TRBV25-1,CASSATGVEYRETQYF
TRBJ2-7,13,TRBV7-6,CASSYRDYYEQYF
TRBJ1-2,15,TRBV9,CASSVAAGEGYGYTF
TRBJ2-5,14,TRBV4-1,CASSQDNRQETQYF
TRBJ2-7,15,TRBV5-6,CASSLVASGSYEQYF
TRBJ1-1,15,TRBV19,CASNIMGQMNTEAFF
TRBJ2-3,17,TRBV4-1,CASSQDRSSGYTDTQYF
TRBJ1-1,14,TRBV6-5,CASRLFGGYTEAFF
TRBJ1-2,14,TRBV5-4,CASSGADLNYGYTF
TRBJ1-1,14,TRBV28,CASSIFGGSTEAFF
TRBJ2-3,16,TRBV4-1,CASSLSSDRSVDTQYF
TRBJ2-7,13,TRBV7-9,CASSSPLSYEQYF
TRBJ2-3,15,TRBV19,CATPPGTGVTDTQYF
TRBJ1-1,13,TRBV11-2,CASSLGLSTEAFF
TRBJ2-3,13,TRBV6-5,CASSWSLTDTQYF
TRBJ2-1,13,TRBV11-2,CASSSGNYNEQFF
TRBJ1-4,15,TRBV6-5,CASRPRTGLGEKLFF
TRBJ2-3,17,TRBV6-1,CASSETLELPSTDTQYF
TRBJ1-4,16,TRBV10-3,CATLSGKQIPNEKLFF
TRBJ2-1,14,TRBV19,CASSIDSGAAEQFF
TRBJ2-1,16,TRBV7-9,CASSSNRDRGHNEQFF
TRBJ2-7,17,TRBV21-1,CASSTLTGLADTYEQYF
TRBJ2-3,19,TRBV27,CASSFVAPEIQSDTDTQYF
TRBJ1-2,16,TRBV4-1,CASSQEAGQGNYGYTF
TRBJ2-7,16,TRBV4-1,CASSQGQNQNPYEQYF
TRBJ2-7,16,TRBV7-9,CASSLALDRSGYEQYF
TRBJ2-3,16,TRBV28,CASSFALAGSTDTQYF
TRBJ1-6,16,TRBV6-1,CASSEATGAYNSPLHF
TRBJ1-2,14,TRBV5-1,CASSYGTANYGYTF
TRBJ2-1,15,TRBV9,CASSVEIAGTNEQFF
TRBJ2-7,15,TRBV28,CASSYPPDRVYEQYF
TRBJ1-1,14,TRBV2,CASVRGSLNTEAFF
TRBJ1-5,13,TRBV6-5,CASRPRGNQPQHF
TRBJ2-7,14,TRBV10-2,CASSVGLTTYEQYF
TRBJ2-2,14,TRBV28,CASFQAEITGELFF
TRBJ2-4,13,TRBV5-6,CASSLYPGDIQYF
TRBJ2-2,14,TRBV6-5,CASSYQIWTGELFF
TRBJ1-3,14,TRBV4-1,CASSQERAGNTIYF
TRBJ2-5,17,TRBV25-1,CASSEPTREGYQETQYF
TRBJ2-7,13,TRBV27,CASSFMGSYEQYF
TRBJ2-5,15,TRBV6-6,CASSQPGLDQETQYF
TRBJ1-2,13,TRBV11-3,CASGLGGDREAAF
TRBJ2-7,15,TRBV7-9,CASSLVSGGLDEQYF
TRBJ1-1,14,TRBV9,CASSVQGGTTEAFF
TRBJ2-1,19,TRBV13,CASSLEGLAGGPLYNEQFF
TRBJ2-7,17,TRBV2,CASSGLMGQILSYEQYF
TRBJ2-7,11,TRBV28,CASSLDYEQYF
TRBJ2-1,13,TRBV11-2,CASSFPGQAGQFF